The 11 T cell receptor beta chains in this list originate from one sample, sequenced in a study of cytomegalovirus exposure and HLA in healthy donors. The PCR was carried out with 60 Vbeta primers and 13 Jbeta primers. Generated by immunoSEQ multiplex PCR, the TCRdb table keeps only in-frame clones and is missing some. Among 150,000 to 200,000 clones, around 80% were seen once, and the ten largest hold less than 15%. The sample comprised PBMCs. These receptors all stem from a woman aged 50 to 60 in good health and CMV-seropositive.

The chain is built from TRBV19 and TRBJ1-2, with TRBD1 identical over 9 bases. This CDR3 has 15 residues. J lost 2 bases, V lost 2 bases, and 3 bases had no gene match. From germline, CDR1 is LNHDA and CDR2 SQIVND (reference sequence). CDR3 protein: CASSIRDRDNYGYTF. The CDR3 nucleotides are TGTGCCAGTAGTATACGGGACAGGGACAACTATGGCTACACCTTC. Based on the CDR3 plus reference TRBV19 and TRBJ1-2, the full variable domain is DGGITQSPKYLFRKEGQNVTLSCEQNLNHDAMYWYRQDPGQGLRLIYYSQIVNDFQKGDIAEGYSVSREKKESFPLTVTSAQKNPTAFYLCASSIRDRDNYGYTFGSGTRLTVV.

This chain links TRBV10-3 with TRBJ2-3, with TRBD1 identical over 10 bases. The germline gives CDR1 ENHRY, CDR2 SYGVKD. J lost 0 bases, V lost 10 bases, and 16 bases had no gene match. The CDR3 extends over 18 amino acids. The CDR3 loop reads CASGTGVPYSPSTDTQYF. The CDR3 nucleotides are TGTGCCAGCGGGACAGGGGTTCCTTACTCGCCGAGCACAGATACGCAGTATTTT.

This chain connects TRBV14 to TRBJ2-5; 8 positions agree with TRBD1. V gave up 4 bases and J gave up 1 base; unmatched junction bases: 5. Germline CDR1 SGHDN, CDR2 FVKESK. CDR3 length: 15 residues. Here the CDR3 DNA reads TGTGCCAGCAGCCTCCTGGACAGGGTCCAAGAGACCCAGTACTTC. This translates into CASSLLDRVQETQYF.

The chain joins TRBV2 to TRBJ1-3; D may be TRBD1 (5 bases). Trimming cost V 8 bases and J 4 bases, with 15 bases left between them. CDR1 and CDR2 (germline): SNHLY, FYNNEI. The CDR3 contains 14 residues. The CDR3 coding sequence is TGTGCCAGCGGGCCGGGGGGTGGAGGAAACACCATATATTTT. Amino acid sequence: CASGPGGGGNTIYF.

This clone came up a few times. The chain has TRBV19 and TRBJ2-3; 8 bases are shared with TRBD2. Looked up from germline, CDR1 is LNHDA and CDR2 is SQIVND (reference sequence). V shed 5 bases, J shed 5 bases, and the junction held 9 bases outside the gene matches. This CDR3 spans 15 amino acids. The chain's CDR3 is CASSPGGAGVDTQYF. In nucleotides, the CDR3 is TGTGCCAGTAGTCCCGGGGGGGCCGGGGTAGATACGCAGTATTTT.

The CDR3: CASSIGGGNQPQHF. The CDR3 region has the DNA TGCGCCAGCAGCATTGGAGGGGGCAATCAGCCCCAGCATTTT. The chain combines TRBV5-1 with TRBJ1-5; D may be TRBD1 (5 bases). Germline V gene sequence: CDR1 SGHRS, CDR2 YFSETQ. Trimming shortened V by 4 bases and J by 2 bases, and 10 bases separated the two germline ends. The CDR3 extends over 14 amino acids.

This chain connects TRBV19 to TRBJ2-3, with TRBD1 matching 7 bases. Germline V gene data show CDR1 as LNHDA and CDR2 as SQIVND (reference sequence). This CDR3 has 12 amino acids. The junction had 1 base not matched to a gene; V was cut back by 0 bases and J by 10 bases. The CDR3 here is CASSIDQGAQYF. CDR3 sequence (DNA): TGTGCCAGTAGTATAGATCAGGGGGCGCAGTATTTT.

The chain links TRBV9 to TRBJ1-6; D possibly corresponds to TRBD1 (5 bases). Germline V gene lookup returns CDR1 SGDLS and CDR2 YYNGEE. This CDR3 region has 16 residues. The V end lost 4 bases, the J end lost 0 bases, and 11 bases lay between the germline ends. CDR3 bases: TGTGCCAGCAGCCTTGACAGAAGCTCCTATAATTCACCCCTCCACTTT. Its protein product is CASSLDRSSYNSPLHF.

The genes are TRBV30 and TRBJ2-5; TRBD2 matches 10 bases. Germline V gene lookup returns CDR1 GTSNPN and CDR2 SVGIG (reference sequence). J gave up 2 bases and V 2 bases, and 5 bases lay outside the gene matches. CDR3 length equals 15 residues. This CDR3 is CAWSLAGALQETQYF. The CDR3, as DNA: TGTGCCTGGAGTCTAGCGGGGGCCCTACAAGAGACCCAGTACTTC.

CDR3 sequence (DNA): TGCGCCAGCAGCCCGGGAAGACAGGGAAATGAGCAGTTCTTC. Its protein product is CASSPGRQGNEQFF. The chain couples TRBV5-1 to TRBJ2-1; TRBD1 matches at 7 bases. The length of the CDR3 is 14 residues. The germline V gene has CDR1 SGHRS and CDR2 YFSETQ. With 4 bases clipped from V and 7 bases from J, the junction kept 8 bases outside the gene matches.

The chain employs TRBV5-1 and TRBJ1-1; no firm D call. The CDR3 is made up of 13 amino acids. Germline loops: CDR1 SGHRS, CDR2 YFSETQ. V was shortened by 1 base and J by 6 bases, with 10 bases between the two germline ends. The CDR3 region has the DNA TGCGCCAGCAGCTTGACACAGCTTTCTGAAGCTTTCTTT. Its protein is CASSLTQLSEAFF.